Listed here are 20 T cell receptor beta chains from one sample, sequenced in a study of blood T cell repertoires in COVID-19. Clones were sequenced by immunoSEQ multiplex PCR, and TCRdb holds only the in-frame ones, with some missing. The sample has 35,000 to 50,000 clones, approximately 71% seen once; the top ten hold around 6.5%. The sequenced sample consisted of peripheral blood. The source is a man aged 80 or over with acute or convalescent COVID-19.

This chain's CDR3 is CASSPQEAPDGYTF. DNA of the CDR3: TGTGCCAGCTCACCCCAGGAAGCCCCGGATGGCTACACCTTC. The chain links TRBV18 to TRBJ1-2; D unresolved. The germline V gene encodes CDR1 KGHSH and CDR2 LQKENI. Trimming pared 3 bases from V and 6 bases from J, leaving 14 bases between. The CDR3 runs to 14 residues.

This chain joins TRBV2 and TRBJ1-4; the match to TRBD1 covers 9 bases. V shed 4 bases and J 2 bases; nucleotides not matched to a gene: 5. The CDR3 totals 16 residues. Germline loops: CDR1 SNHLY, CDR2 FYNNEI. In DNA form, the CDR3 reads TGTGCCAGCAGTGCGAGACAGGGGGTGACTAATGAAAAACTGTTTTTT. Its translation: CASSARQGVTNEKLFF.

The rearrangement joins TRBV5-5 to TRBJ1-6, with TRBD1 identical over 7 bases. Trimming removed 0 bases from V and 8 bases from J; junction bases left unmatched: 5. The CDR3 has 15 amino acids. From germline, CDR1 is SGHKS and CDR2 YYEKEE (reference sequence). CDR3 bases: TGTGCCAGCAGCTTGGAGGGGGCCATAGATTCACCCCTCCACTTT. This gives the protein CASSLEGAIDSPLHF.

The rearrangement joins TRBV5-1 to TRBJ1-4; D is perhaps TRBD1 (6 bases). The V end was cut by 0 bases, the J end by 6 bases, with 9 bases between. Germline assignment: CDR1 SGHRS and CDR2 YFSETQ. The CDR3 has 14 residues. CDR3 sequence: CASSLGTEDEKLFF. Here the CDR3 DNA reads TGCGCCAGCAGCTTGGGGACAGAAGATGAAAAACTGTTTTTT.

V is TRBV3-1 (or the pseudogene TRBV3-2) and J is TRBJ1-1; 9 nucleotides agree with TRBD1. The CDR3 spans 15 residues. The germline gives CDR1 LGHDT, CDR2 YNNKEL (reference sequence). Losses at the gene ends were 10 bases for V and 3 bases for J; bases not matched to a gene: 12. CDR3 nucleotides: TGTGCCAACTTGGACAGGGACAGGGCTGACACTGAAGCTTTCTTT. Translating gives CANLDRDRADTEAFF.

The chain is built from TRBV5-1 and TRBJ2-3; TRBD2 aligns across 13 bases. The CDR3 covers 15 residues. The V and J ends lost 4 bases and 6 bases, in that order; junction bases with no gene match: 5. From germline, CDR1 is SGHRS and CDR2 YFSETQ. The CDR3 nucleotides are TGCGCCAGCAGCGTCGGGACTAGCGGGGATGATACGCAGTATTTT. Residues: CASSVGTSGDDTQYF.

This chain connects TRBV30 to TRBJ1-6, with TRBD1 as a possible D gene (5 bases). V gave up 7 bases and J gave up 7 bases, with 20 bases separating them. The CDR3 runs 15 residues. Per germline, CDR1 GTSNPN and CDR2 SVGIG (reference sequence). The CDR3 here is CASPRGGVINSPLHF. The DNA of the CDR3 is TGTGCCTCCCCCCGGGGGGGGGTCATAAATTCACCCCTCCACTTT. Full variable domain (rest looked up from reference TRBV30 and TRBJ1-6): SQTIHQWPATLVQPVGSPLSLECTVEGTSNPNLYWYRQAAGRGLQLLFYSVGIGQISSEVPQNLSASRPQDRQFILSSKKLLLSDSGFYLCASPRGGVINSPLHFGNGTRLTVT.

This chain joins TRBV28 and TRBJ1-4; TRBD1 agrees at 7 bases. The length of the CDR3 is 13 residues. CDR1 is MDHEN and CDR2 is SYDVKM in the germline V gene. V lost 5 bases and J lost 8; bases outside the gene matches: 5. The chain's CDR3 is CASSVTGREKLFF. CDR3 in DNA: TGTGCCAGCAGTGTGACAGGGAGGGAAAAACTGTTTTTT.

The V call is TRBV27, the J call TRBJ2-3; TRBD1 matches at 9 bases. The CDR3 has 18 residues. From germline, CDR1 is MNHEY and CDR2 SMNVEV (reference sequence). Trimming removed 2 bases from V and 4 bases from J; junction bases left unmatched: 13. The CDR3 DNA reads as TGTGCCAGCAGTTTAAGGACCAGCGGACAGGGGAGGGCAGATACGCAGTATTTT. This sequence encodes CASSLRTSGQGRADTQYF.

The chain uses TRBV2 and TRBJ2-2; D is possibly TRBD1 (6 bases). This CDR3 region has 14 residues. V dropped 4 bases and J dropped 2 bases, with 8 bases sitting between them. Germline V gene sequence: CDR1 SNHLY, CDR2 FYNNEI. Here the CDR3 DNA reads TGTGCCAGCAGTGGCAGGGGAAACACCGGGGAGCTGTTTTTT. It codes for CASSGRGNTGELFF.

This clone was detected a few times. The chain employs TRBV7-9 and TRBJ2-4, with 8 bases lining up with TRBD2. Germline lookup yields CDR1 SEHNR and CDR2 FQNEAQ (reference sequence). V was pared by 5 bases and J by 3 bases, with 9 bases of the junction left unmatched. The CDR3 totals 16 residues. The CDR3 sequence: CASSPGGGTVKNIQYF. CDR3 coding DNA: TGTGCCAGCAGCCCCGGGGGGGGAACGGTCAAAAACATTCAGTACTTC.

V usage is TRBV6-5 and J usage is TRBJ1-5; TRBD1 matches 11 bases. The ends lost 5 bases at V and 4 bases at J; junction bases unmatched: 1. The CDR3 is 14 residues long. CDR1 is MNHEY, CDR2 SVGAGI, per germline. The CDR3 DNA sequence: TGTGCCAGCAGTAGGGACAGGGGGAATCAGCCCCAGCATTTT. Its protein product is CASSRDRGNQPQHF.

V usage is TRBV7-9 and J usage is TRBJ2-3; 10 positions match TRBD2. The CDR3 has 17 residues. Per the germline V gene, CDR1 is SEHNR and CDR2 is FQNEAQ (reference sequence). The V and J ends lost 5 bases and 0 bases, in that order; junction bases with no gene match: 8. This chain's CDR3 is CASSRTLAGGSTDTQYF. The CDR3 region has the DNA TGTGCCAGCAGCCGAACATTAGCGGGAGGTAGCACAGATACGCAGTATTTT. Variable domain in full (rest from reference TRBV7-9 and TRBJ2-3): DTGVSQNPRHKITKRGQNVTFRCDPISEHNRLYWYRQTLGQGPEFLTYFQNEAQLEKSRLLSDRFSAERPKGSFSTLEIQRTEQGDSAMYLCASSRTLAGGSTDTQYFGPGTRLTVL.

The V and J genes are TRBV6-2 or TRBV6-3 and TRBJ2-5; 9 bases line up with TRBD1. The CDR3 has 16 residues. Trimming removed 6 bases from V and 0 bases from J; junction bases left unmatched: 8. Per the germline V gene, CDR1 is MNHEY and CDR2 is SVGEGT. CDR3 DNA sequence: TGTGCCAGCAGCATACAGGGGGCGGTTGACCAAGAGACCCAGTACTTC. This encodes CASSIQGAVDQETQYF.

The CDR3: CASNSKAVNTGELFF. DNA for the CDR3: TGTGCCAGCAACTCAAAGGCGGTGAACACCGGGGAGCTGTTTTTT. The genes are TRBV5-4 and TRBJ2-2, with D unclear. Germline loops: CDR1 SGHNT, CDR2 YYREEE (reference sequence). Trimming stripped 6 bases from V and 1 base from J, with 13 bases between. The length of the CDR3 is 15 residues. The full variable domain, in which reference TRBV5-4 and TRBJ2-2 provide the parts outside the CDR3, is ETGVTQSPTHLIKTRGQQVTLRCSSQSGHNTVSWYQQALGQGPQFIFQYYREEENGRGNFPPRFSGLQFPNYSSELNVNALELDDSALYLCASNSKAVNTGELFFGEGSRLTVL.

The genes are TRBV15 and TRBJ1-2; the match to TRBD1 covers 10 bases. Germline V CDR1 and CDR2: LNHNV, YYDKDF (reference sequence). The CDR3 sequence is 15 residues long. The V and J ends lost 2 bases and 3 bases, in that order; junction bases with no gene match: 3. The CDR3 region has the DNA TGTGCCACCAGCAGACAAGACAGGGGGCACTATGGCTACACCTTC. It yields the protein CATSRQDRGHYGYTF.

The CDR3 coding sequence is TGTGCCAGCAAGATGGGGGGAGAAAACTCCTACGAGCAGTACTTC. It specifies CASKMGGENSYEQYF. The chain combines TRBV6-6 with TRBJ2-7, with D perhaps matching TRBD2 (6 bases). The CDR3 spans 15 residues. The V end was cut by 7 bases, the J end by 0 bases, with 16 bases between. Germline V gene sequence: CDR1 MNHNY, CDR2 SVGAGI (reference sequence).

In regard to this clone: A junction boundary mismatches the germline segment, possibly from a read error. This sample includes further DNA sequences coding for the same CDR3. The rearrangement links TRBV7-7 to TRBJ2-5; a possible D gene is TRBD1 (7 bases). This CDR3 is built from 13 residues. CDR1 is SSHAT, CDR2 FNYEAQ, per germline (reference sequence). CDR3 sequence (DNA): TGTGCTAGCAGCCCAGGGGGAGGAGAGACCCAGTACTTC. This encodes CASSPGGGETQYF.

This chain links TRBV18 with TRBJ1-1; the D gene is possibly TRBD1 (5 bases). Germline lookup yields CDR1 KGHSH and CDR2 LQKENI. The V end lost 2 bases, the J end lost 5 bases, and 9 bases lay between the germline ends. The CDR3 runs 13 residues. The CDR3 sequence is CASSPSRDTEAFF. The CDR3 region has the DNA TGTGCCAGCTCACCATCCAGGGATACTGAAGCTTTCTTT. Supplemented by reference TRBV18 and TRBJ1-1, the full variable domain reads NAGVMQNPRHLVRRRGQEARLRCSPMKGHSHVYWYRQLPEEGLKFMVYLQKENIIDESGMPKERFSAEFPKEGPSILRIQQVVRGDSAAYFCASSPSRDTEAFFGQGTRLTVV.

This clone has only one observation. At one boundary the junction diverges from the germline segment, which might be a read error. The chain joins TRBV6-1 to TRBJ2-1; D gene unclear. The CDR3 loop spans 15 amino acids. Germline V CDR1 and CDR2: MNHNS, SASEGT. CDR3 loop: CASSEARFSYSEQFF. The CDR3 region has the DNA TGTGCCAGCAGTGAAGCCAGGTTTTCCTACAGTGAGCAGTTCTTC.